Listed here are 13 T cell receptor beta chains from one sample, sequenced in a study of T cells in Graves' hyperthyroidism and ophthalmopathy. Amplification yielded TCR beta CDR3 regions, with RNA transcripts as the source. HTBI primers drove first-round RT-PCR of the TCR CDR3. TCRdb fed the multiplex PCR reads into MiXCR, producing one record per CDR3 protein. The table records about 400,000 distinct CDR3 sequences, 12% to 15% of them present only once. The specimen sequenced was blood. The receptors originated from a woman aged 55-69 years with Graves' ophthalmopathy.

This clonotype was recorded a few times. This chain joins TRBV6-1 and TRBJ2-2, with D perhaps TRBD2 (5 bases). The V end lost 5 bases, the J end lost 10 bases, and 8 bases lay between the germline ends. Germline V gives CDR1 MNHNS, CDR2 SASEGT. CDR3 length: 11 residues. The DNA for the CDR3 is TGTGCCAGCAGTCGGGGAGCGGAGCTGTTTTTT. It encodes CASSRGAELFF.

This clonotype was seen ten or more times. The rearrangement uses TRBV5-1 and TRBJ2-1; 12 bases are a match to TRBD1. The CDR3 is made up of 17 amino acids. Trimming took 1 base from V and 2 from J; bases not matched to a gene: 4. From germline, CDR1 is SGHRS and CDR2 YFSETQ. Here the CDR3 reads CASSLWGQGATYNEQFF. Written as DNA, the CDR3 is TGCGCCAGCAGCTTGTGGGGACAGGGGGCCACCTACAATGAGCAGTTCTTC.

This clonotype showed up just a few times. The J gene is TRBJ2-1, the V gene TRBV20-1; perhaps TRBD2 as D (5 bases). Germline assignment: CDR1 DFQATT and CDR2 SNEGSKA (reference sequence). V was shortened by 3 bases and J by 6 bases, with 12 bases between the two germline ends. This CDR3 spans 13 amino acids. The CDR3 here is CSASTRMRNEQFF. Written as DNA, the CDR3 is TGCAGTGCTAGTACTAGGATGCGCAATGAGCAGTTCTTC.

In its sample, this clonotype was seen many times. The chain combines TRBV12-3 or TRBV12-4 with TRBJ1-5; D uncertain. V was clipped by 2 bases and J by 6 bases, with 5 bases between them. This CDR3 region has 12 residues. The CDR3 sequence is CASSLWGQPQHF. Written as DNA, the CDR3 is TGTGCCAGCAGTTTATGGGGTCAGCCCCAGCATTTT.

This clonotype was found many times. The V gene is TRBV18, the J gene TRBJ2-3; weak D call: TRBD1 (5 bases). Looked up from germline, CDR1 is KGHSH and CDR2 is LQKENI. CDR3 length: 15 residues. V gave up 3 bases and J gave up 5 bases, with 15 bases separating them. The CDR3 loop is CASSPANRFEDTQYF. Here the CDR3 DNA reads TGTGCCAGCTCACCCGCGAACAGGTTTGAAGATACGCAGTATTTT.

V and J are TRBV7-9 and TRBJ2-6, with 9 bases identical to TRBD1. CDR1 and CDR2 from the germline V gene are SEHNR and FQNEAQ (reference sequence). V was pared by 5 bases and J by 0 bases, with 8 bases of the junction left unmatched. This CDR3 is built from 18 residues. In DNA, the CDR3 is TGTGCCAGCAGCCCACAGGGGGCCGGTTACTCTGGGGCCAACGTCCTGACTTTC. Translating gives CASSPQGAGYSGANVLTF.

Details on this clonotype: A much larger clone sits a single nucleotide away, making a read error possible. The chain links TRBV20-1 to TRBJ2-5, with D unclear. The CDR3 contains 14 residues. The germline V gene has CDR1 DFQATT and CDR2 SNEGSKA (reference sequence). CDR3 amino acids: CSARGPLLVETQCF. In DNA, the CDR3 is TGCAGTGCTAGAGGGCCGTTATTGGTAGAGACCCAGTGCTTC.

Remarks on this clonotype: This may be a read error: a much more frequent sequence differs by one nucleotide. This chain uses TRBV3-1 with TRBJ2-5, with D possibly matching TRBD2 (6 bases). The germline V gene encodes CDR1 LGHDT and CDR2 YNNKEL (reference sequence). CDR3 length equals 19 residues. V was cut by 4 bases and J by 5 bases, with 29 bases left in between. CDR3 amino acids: CASSPPNFRARERKETQYF. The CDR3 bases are TGTGCCAGCAGCCCTCCAAATTTCAGAGCCCGGGAGAGGAAGGAGACCCAGTACTTC.

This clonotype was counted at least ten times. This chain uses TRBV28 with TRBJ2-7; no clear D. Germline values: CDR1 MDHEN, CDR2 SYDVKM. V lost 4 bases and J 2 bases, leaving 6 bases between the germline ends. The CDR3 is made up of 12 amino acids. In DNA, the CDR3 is TGTGCCAGCAGTTCCCGCCCCTACGAGCAGTACTTC. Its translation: CASSSRPYEQYF.

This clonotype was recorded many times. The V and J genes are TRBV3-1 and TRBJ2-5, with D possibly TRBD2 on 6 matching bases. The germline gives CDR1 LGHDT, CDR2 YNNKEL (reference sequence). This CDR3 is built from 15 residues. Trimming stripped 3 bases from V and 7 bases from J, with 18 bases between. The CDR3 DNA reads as TGTGCCAGCAGCCAGAGACGGGACTCATCTTGGACCCAGTACTTC. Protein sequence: CASSQRRDSSWTQYF.

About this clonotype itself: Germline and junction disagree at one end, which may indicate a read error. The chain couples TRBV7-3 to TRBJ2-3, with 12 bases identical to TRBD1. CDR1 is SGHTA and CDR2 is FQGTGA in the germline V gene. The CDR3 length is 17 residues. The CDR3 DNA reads TGTGCCAGCAGCTTAACGACCGGGACAGGGGGCACGGATACGCAGTATTTT. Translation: CASSLTTGTGGTDTQYF. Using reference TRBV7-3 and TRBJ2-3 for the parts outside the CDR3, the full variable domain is GAGVSQTPSNKVTEKGKYVELRCDPISGHTALYWYRQSLGQGPEFLIYFQGTGAADDSGLPNDRFFAVRPEGSVSTLKIQRTERGDSAVYLCASSLTTGTGGTDTQYFGPGTRLTVL.

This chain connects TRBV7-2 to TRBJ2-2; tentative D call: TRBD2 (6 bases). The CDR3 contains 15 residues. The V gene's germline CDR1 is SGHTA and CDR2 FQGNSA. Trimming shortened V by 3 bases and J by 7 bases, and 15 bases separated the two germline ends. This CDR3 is CASSLGLPSGGELFF. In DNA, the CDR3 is TGTGCCAGCAGCTTGGGACTCCCGAGTGGCGGGGAGCTGTTTTTT.

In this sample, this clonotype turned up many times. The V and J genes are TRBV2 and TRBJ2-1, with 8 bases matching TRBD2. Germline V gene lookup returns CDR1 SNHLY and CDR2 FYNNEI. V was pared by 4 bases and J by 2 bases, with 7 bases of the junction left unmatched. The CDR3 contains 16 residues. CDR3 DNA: TGTGCCAGCAGTGCCTCCACGGGAGGGACCTACAATGAGCAGTTCTTC. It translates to CASSASTGGTYNEQFF.